Presented here are 30 T cell receptor beta chains from one specimen sequenced in a study of shared T cell receptors in the human thymus. Libraries were prepared by immunoSEQ multiplex PCR; TCRdb keeps only in-frame clonotypes and omits some of them. The sample carries approximately 660,000 clones, more than 75% recorded once. These data also featured in a second study, about human thymus T cells.

The sequenced sample consisted of thymocytes. The origin of the receptors is a boy in the first two years of life with a congenital heart defect.

This sequence joins TRBV27 and TRBJ2-3; 7 nucleotides align to TRBD1. The germline gives CDR1 MNHEY, CDR2 SMNVEV (reference sequence). CDR3 size: 14 residues. The ends lost 4 bases at V and 6 bases at J; junction bases unmatched: 7. The CDR3 coding sequence is TGTGCCAGCAGTTCAACAGGGGACCCGGATACGCAGTATTTT. Protein sequence: CASSSTGDPDTQYF.

The chain combines TRBV23-1 with TRBJ1-1; D not certain. TRBV23-1 is identified as an open reading frame with a role that is uncertain. The CDR3 covers 14 residues. Trimming removed 3 bases from V and 0 bases from J, with 8 bases in between. This chain's CDR3 is CASSHGSLNTEAFF. The CDR3 DNA reads TGCGCCAGCAGTCACGGGAGCTTGAACACTGAAGCTTTCTTT.

This clone was picked up one time. V gene TRBV4-1 combines with J gene TRBJ2-7, with 9 bases fitting TRBD2. The length of the CDR3 is 18 residues. Germline V CDR1 and CDR2: MGHRA, YSYEKL. J lost 7 bases, V lost 0 bases, and 16 bases had no gene match. The DNA of the CDR3 is TGCGCCAGCAGCCAAGAGCAACTGGGGGTAGCGGGAGTGGAAGAGCAGTACTTC. It is translated as CASSQEQLGVAGVEEQYF.

This clone turned up a few times. The J gene is TRBJ2-5, the V gene TRBV30, with D maybe TRBD2 (6 bases). The V gene lost 0 bases and the J gene lost 4 bases, with 15 bases spanning the gap. This CDR3 has 15 residues. Germline CDR1 is GTSNPN and CDR2 is SVGIG (reference sequence). CDR3 DNA sequence: TGTGCCTGGAGTGTACGGGGGAGGCGCGTAGAGACCCAGTACTTC. Translated, it gives CAWSVRGRRVETQYF.

This clone was detected only a few times. The chain links TRBV18 to TRBJ1-2, with TRBD1 matching 7 bases. With V trimmed by 0 bases and J by 7 bases, 2 bases remained unmatched. Germline CDR1 KGHSH, CDR2 LQKENI. CDR3 length equals 13 residues. CDR3 sequence (DNA): TGTGCCAGCTCACCACCGACAGGGATTGGCTACACCTTC. It is translated as CASSPPTGIGYTF.

This chain joins TRBV19 and TRBJ1-1; 7 bases fit TRBD1. CDR3 length: 14 amino acids. In germline, CDR1 is LNHDA, CDR2 SQIVND (reference sequence). After removal of 5 bases from V and 0 bases from J, the junction contained 3 bases not matched to a gene. The CDR3 spells CASSRQGLNTEAFF. CDR3 sequence (DNA): TGTGCCAGTAGTCGACAGGGATTGAACACTGAAGCTTTCTTT.

This rearrangement joins TRBV27 to TRBJ2-7; TRBD1 aligns across 8 bases. After removal of 5 bases from V and 6 bases from J, the junction contained 6 bases not matched to a gene. The CDR3 has 13 amino acids. The germline V gene encodes CDR1 MNHEY and CDR2 SMNVEV (reference sequence). CDR3 sequence (DNA): TGTGCCAGCAGTAACTCGGACAGGGCCGAGCAGTACTTC. Its protein product is CASSNSDRAEQYF.

The chain uses TRBV19 and TRBJ2-1; maybe TRBD2 (5 bases). Germline CDR1 LNHDA, CDR2 SQIVND (reference sequence). Trimming shortened V by 5 bases and J by 0 bases, and 14 bases separated the two germline ends. The CDR3 length is 16 residues. CDR3 in amino acids: CASSPWLAGSYNEQFF. The CDR3 DNA reads TGTGCCAGTAGTCCGTGGTTGGCGGGCTCCTACAATGAGCAGTTCTTC.

V is TRBV4-1 and J is TRBJ1-1, with D perhaps matching TRBD1 (5 bases). Germline assignment: CDR1 MGHRA and CDR2 YSYEKL. CDR3 length: 14 residues. V lost 0 bases and J 7 bases, leaving 12 bases between the germline ends. The CDR3 sequence is CASSQETDTYEAFF. In DNA form, the CDR3 reads TGCGCCAGCAGCCAAGAAACGGACACCTATGAAGCTTTCTTT.

With respect to this clone: The identical CDR3 is also encoded by other nucleotide sequences in the sample. This rearrangement joins TRBV30 to TRBJ2-3; 8 positions match TRBD1. The CDR3 has 16 residues. Germline V CDR1 and CDR2: GTSNPN, SVGIG (reference sequence). V was pared by 0 bases and J by 4 bases, with 9 bases of the junction left unmatched. The CDR3 DNA follows: TGTGCCTGGAGTGTAGTGACAGGGGAAGGATCAGATACGCAGTATTTT. It codes for CAWSVVTGEGSDTQYF.

The V gene is TRBV10-3, the J gene TRBJ1-2; D is possibly TRBD1 (6 bases). Between the trimmed V and J ends, which lost 3 bases and 8 bases, there was a span of 25 bases. The CDR3 totals 17 residues. In germline, CDR1 is ENHRY, CDR2 SYGVKD. The CDR3 DNA reads TGTGCCATCAGTGAAAGTTTTTGCTTCTCAGGGGCTTGCGGCTACACCTTC. This translates into CAISESFCFSGACGYTF.

J is TRBJ2-1 and V is TRBV11-2; 12 bases align to TRBD2. The CDR3 contains 14 residues. The germline CDR1 and CDR2 sequences are SGHAT and FQNNGV. The J segment lost 15 bases and the V segment lost 1 base, leaving 7 bases of the junction unmatched. CDR3 sequence reads: CASSLVGLAGSPFF. In DNA, the CDR3 is TGTGCCAGCAGCTTAGTAGGACTAGCGGGATCCCCGTTCTTC. The whole variable domain, remainder taken from reference TRBV11-2 and TRBJ2-1, is EAGVAQSPRYKIIEKRQSVAFWCNPISGHATLYWYQQILGQGPKLLIQFQNNGVVDDSQLPKDRFSAERLKGVDSTLKIQPAKLEDSAVYLCASSLVGLAGSPFFGPGTRLTVL.

The chain recombines TRBV21-1 with TRBJ2-7; TRBD1, the D gene given by the table, was not confirmed from the DNA. TRBV21-1 is described as a pseudogene. This CDR3 region has 13 residues. DNA for the CDR3: TGTGCCAGCAGAGGTCAGGGGGGCTACGAGCAGTACTTC. As protein: CASRGQGGYEQYF.

V is TRBV5-1 and J is TRBJ2-3; 10 nucleotides agree with TRBD2. This CDR3 region has 17 residues. Unmatched junction bases numbered 14, after V lost 5 bases and J lost 5 bases. Germline V gene sequence: CDR1 SGHRS, CDR2 YFSETQ. CDR3 protein: CASRGYASGSLRDTQYF. CDR3 sequence (DNA): TGCGCCAGCAGGGGGTATGCTAGCGGGAGTCTAAGAGATACGCAGTATTTT.

J is TRBJ1-1 and V is TRBV12-5; 7 nucleotides line up with TRBD1. Germline assignment: CDR1 LGHNT and CDR2 FRNRAP. The CDR3 is made up of 13 amino acids. J was trimmed by 8 bases and V by 0 bases; bases with no gene match: 3. The CDR3 DNA sequence: TGTGCTAGTGGTTTGGTAGACAGGGAGGAAGCTTTCTTT. Translation: CASGLVDREEAFF. Complete variable domain (other parts from reference TRBV12-5 and TRBJ1-1): DARVTQTPRHKVTEMGQEVTMRCQPILGHNTVFWYRQTMMQGLELLAYFRNRAPLDDSGMPKDRFSAEMPDATLATLKIQPSEPRDSAVYFCASGLVDREEAFFGQGTRLTVV.

The sample holds a few counts of this clone. The V gene is TRBV5-1, the J gene TRBJ2-2; 12 nucleotides match TRBD2. J gave up 2 bases and V 3 bases, and 11 bases lay outside the gene matches. CDR3 size: 19 residues. CDR1 is SGHRS, CDR2 YFSETQ, per germline. The CDR3 DNA reads as TGCGCCAGCAGCTGTCGGGCTAGCGGGGGGGGAGACAACACCGGGGAGCTGTTTTTT. Its translation: CASSCRASGGGDNTGELFF. The entire variable domain, with the rest obtained from reference TRBV5-1 and TRBJ2-2, is as follows: KAGVTQTPRYLIKTRGQQVTLSCSPISGHRSVSWYQQTPGQGLQFLFEYFSETQRNKGNFPGRFSGRQFSNSRSEMNVSTLELGDSALYLCASSCRASGGGDNTGELFFGEGSRLTVL.

The chain joins TRBV5-1 to TRBJ2-1; 8 positions match TRBD2. This CDR3 is 13 amino acids long. CDR1 is SGHRS, CDR2 YFSETQ, per germline. The V gene end was trimmed by 7 bases and the J gene end by 8 bases; junction bases not matched to a gene: 8. The CDR3 loop reads CASWGLGSDEQFF. CDR3 sequence (DNA): TGCGCCAGCTGGGGACTAGGAAGTGATGAGCAGTTCTTC.

The chain carries TRBV6-5 and TRBJ2-1; maybe TRBD2 (6 bases). Germline V gene sequence: CDR1 MNHEY, CDR2 SVGAGI. The CDR3 contains 14 residues. Trimming removed 6 bases from V and 4 bases from J, with 13 bases in between. The CDR3 bases are TGTGCCAGCAGGGGTGGACTACAGTACAATGAGCAGTTCTTC. The encoded protein is CASRGGLQYNEQFF.

V is TRBV28 and J is TRBJ2-7, with 11 bases matching TRBD2. Germline loops: CDR1 MDHEN, CDR2 SYDVKM. Trimming cost V 2 bases and J 0 bases; bases outside gene matches: 9. This CDR3 comprises 18 residues. The CDR3 coding sequence is TGTGCCAGCAGTTTACTCGGACTAGCGGGTCTGAGCTCCTACGAGCAGTACTTC. Translating it yields CASSLLGLAGLSSYEQYF.

The chain recombines TRBV27 with TRBJ2-2, with 14 nucleotides matching TRBD2. The CDR3 spans 17 residues. J was trimmed by 5 bases and V by 7 bases; bases with no gene match: 9. The germline CDR1 and CDR2 sequences are MNHEY and SMNVEV (reference sequence). DNA of the CDR3: TGTGCCAGCATCCCAAGACTAGCGGGAGGGCATACCGGGGAGCTGTTTTTT. It encodes CASIPRLAGGHTGELFF.

V gene TRBV10-3 combines with J gene TRBJ2-7; D may be TRBD2 (6 bases). V was pared by 3 bases and J by 0 bases, with 21 bases between. Germline V gene data show CDR1 as ENHRY and CDR2 as SYGVKD. The CDR3 consists of 18 residues. DNA for the CDR3: TGTGCCATCAGTGACCCGAAGTGCTTACGGGGGAGCTCCTACGAGCAGTACTTC. It yields the protein CAISDPKCLRGSSYEQYF.

The V call is TRBV29-1, the J call TRBJ2-3; 8 bases agree with TRBD1. CDR3 size: 12 residues. J was trimmed by 7 bases and V by 6 bases; bases with no gene match: 6. Germline loops: CDR1 SQVTM, CDR2 ANQGSEA. CDR3 amino acids: CSVRTGSNTQYF. The CDR3 DNA is TGCAGCGTCCGGACAGGGTCAAATACGCAGTATTTT.

The rearrangement joins TRBV5-1 to TRBJ2-7; 8 bases agree with TRBD1. The germline V gene has CDR1 SGHRS and CDR2 YFSETQ. The trim removed 0 bases at V and 5 bases at J, leaving 16 bases unmatched. The CDR3 extends over 18 amino acids. CDR3 DNA sequence: TGCGCCAGCAGCTTGGCATCCCCTCCCGACAGGGGAGGCCACGAGCAGTACTTC. Translated: CASSLASPPDRGGHEQYF.

The chain employs TRBV30 and TRBJ1-4; 8 positions agree with TRBD1. With 3 bases clipped from V and 7 bases from J, the junction kept 10 bases outside the gene matches. CDR1 is GTSNPN and CDR2 is SVGIG in the germline V gene (reference sequence). This CDR3 is 15 amino acids long. The CDR3 coding sequence is TGTGCCTGGAGGTCCAACAGGGGGGAACGTGAAAAACTGTTTTTT. Translating gives CAWRSNRGEREKLFF. Based on the CDR3 plus reference TRBV30 and TRBJ1-4, the full variable domain is SQTIHQWPATLVQPVGSPLSLECTVEGTSNPNLYWYRQAAGRGLQLLFYSVGIGQISSEVPQNLSASRPQDRQFILSSKKLLLSDSGFYLCAWRSNRGEREKLFFGSGTQLSVL.

The V and J genes are TRBV4-3 and TRBJ2-3; tentatively, D is TRBD1 (6 bases). Trimming cost V 4 bases and J 1 base, with 9 bases left between them. The CDR3 is made up of 14 amino acids. The germline V gene has CDR1 LGHNA and CDR2 YSLEER. Here the CDR3 reads CASSPRGGTDTQYF. The CDR3 DNA reads as TGCGCCAGCAGCCCCAGGGGAGGCACAGATACGCAGTATTTT.

The chain combines TRBV18 with TRBJ1-3; 7 positions agree with TRBD1. The CDR3 is made up of 14 amino acids. V shed 8 bases and J 0 bases; nucleotides not matched to a gene: 4. The V gene's germline CDR1 is KGHSH and CDR2 LQKENI. The CDR3 sequence: CASATGASGNTIYF. CDR3 DNA: TGTGCCAGCGCTACAGGGGCCTCTGGAAACACCATATATTTT.

The genes are TRBV4-2 and TRBJ2-7; 7 bases match TRBD2. V dropped 0 bases and J dropped 2; count of bases not matched to a gene: 10. The CDR3 sequence is 17 residues long. Germline V gene sequence: CDR1 LGHNA, CDR2 YNFKEQ. The CDR3 nucleotides are TGTGCCAGCAGCCAAGATGGCCCGGGAGGTCCTACCTACGAGCAGTACTTC. It codes for CASSQDGPGGPTYEQYF.

The CDR3 coding sequence is TGTGCCACCCAGGGTACAGCCCCAGATACGCAGTATTTT. As protein: CATQGTAPDTQYF. This chain joins TRBV10-3 and TRBJ2-3; possible D gene TRBD1, 5 bases. This CDR3 has 13 residues. Trimming pared 10 bases from V and 4 bases from J, leaving 15 bases between. CDR1 is ENHRY and CDR2 is SYGVKD in the germline V gene.

This chain joins TRBV7-8 and TRBJ2-5; 8 nucleotides agree with TRBD1. Germline CDR1 reads SGHVS; CDR2 reads FQNEAQ. The CDR3 has 16 amino acids. The trim removed 6 bases at V and 3 bases at J, leaving 12 bases unmatched. The CDR3 loop reads CASRPGPRTGKETQYF. DNA of the CDR3: TGTGCCAGCAGACCAGGCCCGCGGACAGGGAAAGAGACCCAGTACTTC.

The chain is built from TRBV10-1 and TRBJ2-1; 8 positions agree with TRBD2. The V gene end was trimmed by 3 bases and the J gene end by 9 bases; junction bases not matched to a gene: 7. The CDR3 consists of 14 residues. Germline V CDR1 and CDR2: WNHNN, SYGVQD (reference sequence). The CDR3 is CASSDREGLGEQFF. The CDR3 region has the DNA TGCGCCAGCAGTGACCGGGAGGGCCTTGGTGAGCAGTTCTTC.